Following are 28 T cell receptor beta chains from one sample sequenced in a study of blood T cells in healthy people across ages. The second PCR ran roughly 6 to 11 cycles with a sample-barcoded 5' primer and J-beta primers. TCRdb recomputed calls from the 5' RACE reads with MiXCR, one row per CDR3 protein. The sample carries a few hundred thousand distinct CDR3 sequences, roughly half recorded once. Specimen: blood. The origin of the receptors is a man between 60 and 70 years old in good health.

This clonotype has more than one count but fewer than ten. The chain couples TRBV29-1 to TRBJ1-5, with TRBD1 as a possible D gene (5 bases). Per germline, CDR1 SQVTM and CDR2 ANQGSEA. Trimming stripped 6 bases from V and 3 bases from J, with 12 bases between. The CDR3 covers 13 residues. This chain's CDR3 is CSVSGAANQPQHF. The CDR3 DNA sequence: TGCAGCGTGTCCGGGGCGGCCAATCAGCCCCAGCATTTT.

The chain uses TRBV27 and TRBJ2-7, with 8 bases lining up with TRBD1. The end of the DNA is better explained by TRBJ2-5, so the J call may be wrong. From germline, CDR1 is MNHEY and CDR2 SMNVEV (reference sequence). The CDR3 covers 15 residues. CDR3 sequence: CASSSGTGHRETQYF. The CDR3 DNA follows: TGTGCCAGCAGTTCCGGGACAGGACATCGAGAGACCCAGTACTTC.

Written as DNA, the CDR3 is TGTGCCAGCAGCCTACGCACAGGGGGACGCACAGATACGCAGTATTTT. Residues: CASSLRTGGRTDTQYF. V gene TRBV5-6 combines with J gene TRBJ2-3; 8 bases match TRBD1. Germline V lookup: CDR1 SGHDT, CDR2 YYEEEE. The CDR3 sequence is 16 residues long. Losses at the gene ends were 4 bases for V and 1 base for J; bases not matched to a gene: 8.

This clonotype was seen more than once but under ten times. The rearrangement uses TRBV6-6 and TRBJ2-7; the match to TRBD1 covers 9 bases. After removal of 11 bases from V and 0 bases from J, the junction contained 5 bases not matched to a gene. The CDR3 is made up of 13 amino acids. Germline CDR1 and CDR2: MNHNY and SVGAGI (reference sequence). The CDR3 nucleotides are TGTGCCGGCGGGACAGGGAGCTCCTACGAGCAGTACTTC. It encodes CAGGTGSSYEQYF.

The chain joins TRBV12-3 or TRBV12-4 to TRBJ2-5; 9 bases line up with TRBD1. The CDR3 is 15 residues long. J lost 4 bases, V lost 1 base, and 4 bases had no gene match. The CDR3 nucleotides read TGTGCCAGCAGTTTAGACAGGGGGCGCGGAGAGACCCAGTACTTC. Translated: CASSLDRGRGETQYF.

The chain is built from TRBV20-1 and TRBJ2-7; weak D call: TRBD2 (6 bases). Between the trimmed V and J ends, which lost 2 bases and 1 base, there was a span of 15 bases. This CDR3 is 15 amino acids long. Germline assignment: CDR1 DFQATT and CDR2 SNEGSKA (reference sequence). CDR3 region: CSARMRRALSYEQYF. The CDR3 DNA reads TGCAGTGCTAGAATGAGGAGGGCCTTATCCTACGAGCAGTACTTC.

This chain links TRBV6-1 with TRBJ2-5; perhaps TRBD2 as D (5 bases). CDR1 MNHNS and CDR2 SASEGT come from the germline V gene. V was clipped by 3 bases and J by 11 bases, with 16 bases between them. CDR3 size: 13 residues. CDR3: CASSDSRGHEQYF. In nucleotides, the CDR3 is TGTGCCAGCAGTGATTCCCGCGGGCATGAGCAGTACTTC.

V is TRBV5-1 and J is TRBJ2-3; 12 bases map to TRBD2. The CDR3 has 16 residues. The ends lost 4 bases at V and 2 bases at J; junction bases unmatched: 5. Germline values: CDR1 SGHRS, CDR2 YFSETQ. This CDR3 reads CASSQRTSGITDTQYF. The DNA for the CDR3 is TGCGCCAGCAGCCAAAGGACTAGCGGGATCACAGATACGCAGTATTTT.

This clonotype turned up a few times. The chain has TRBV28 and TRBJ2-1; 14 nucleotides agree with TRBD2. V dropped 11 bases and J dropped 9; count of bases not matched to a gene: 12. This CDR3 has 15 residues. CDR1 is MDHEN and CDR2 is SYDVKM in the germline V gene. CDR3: CAAGTSGSTRGEQFF. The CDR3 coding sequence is TGTGCCGCGGGGACTAGCGGGAGTACTCGGGGTGAGCAGTTCTTC. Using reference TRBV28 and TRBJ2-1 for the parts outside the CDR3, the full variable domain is DVKVTQSSRYLVKRTGEKVFLECVQDMDHENMFWYRQDPGLGLRLIYFSYDVKMKEKGDIPEGYSVSREKKERFSLILESASTNQTSMYLCAAGTSGSTRGEQFFGPGTRLTVL.

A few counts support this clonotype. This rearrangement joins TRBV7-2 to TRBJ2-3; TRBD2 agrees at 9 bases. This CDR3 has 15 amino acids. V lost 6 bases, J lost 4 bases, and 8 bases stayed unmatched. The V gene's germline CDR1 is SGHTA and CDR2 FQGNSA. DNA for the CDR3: TGTGCCAGCAGGGCCCTAGCGGGGCGGGCAGATACGCAGTATTTT. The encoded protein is CASRALAGRADTQYF.

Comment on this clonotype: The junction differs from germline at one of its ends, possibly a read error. The CDR3 reads CASGQDSGSSDTQYF. The CDR3, as DNA: TGCGCCAGCGGCCAAGATAGCGGGAGCTCAGATACGCAGTATTTT. This rearrangement joins TRBV4-3 to TRBJ2-3; 9 bases are shared with TRBD2. The CDR3 loop spans 15 amino acids. Germline V gene lookup returns CDR1 LGHNA and CDR2 YSLEER.

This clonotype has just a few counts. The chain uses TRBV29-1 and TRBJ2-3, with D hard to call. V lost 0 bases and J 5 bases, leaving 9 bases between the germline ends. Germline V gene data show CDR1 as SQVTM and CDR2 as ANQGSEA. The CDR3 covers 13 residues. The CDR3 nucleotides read TGCAGCGTTGAAGAAATCAGAAAAGATACGCAGTATTTT. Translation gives CSVEEIRKDTQYF.

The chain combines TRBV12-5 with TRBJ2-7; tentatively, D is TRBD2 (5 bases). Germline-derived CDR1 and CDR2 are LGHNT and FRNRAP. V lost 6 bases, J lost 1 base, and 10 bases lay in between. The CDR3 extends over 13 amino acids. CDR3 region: CASGPGVSYEQYF. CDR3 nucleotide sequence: TGTGCTAGTGGACCCGGGGTTTCCTACGAGCAGTACTTC.

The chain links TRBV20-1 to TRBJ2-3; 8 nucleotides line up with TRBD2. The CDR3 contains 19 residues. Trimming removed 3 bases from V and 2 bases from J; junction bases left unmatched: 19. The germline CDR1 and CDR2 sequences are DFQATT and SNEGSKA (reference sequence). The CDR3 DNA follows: TGCAGTGCTAGGCCGTTCGGAAGTAAAGCGGGGGTAGACACAGATACGCAGTATTTT. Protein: CSARPFGSKAGVDTDTQYF.

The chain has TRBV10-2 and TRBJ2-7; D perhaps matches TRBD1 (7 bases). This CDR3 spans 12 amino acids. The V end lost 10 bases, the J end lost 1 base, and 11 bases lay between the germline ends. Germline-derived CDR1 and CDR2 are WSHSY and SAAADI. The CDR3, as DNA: TGCGCCACCAGGGGGACTTCCTACGAGCAGTACTTC. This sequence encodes CATRGTSYEQYF.

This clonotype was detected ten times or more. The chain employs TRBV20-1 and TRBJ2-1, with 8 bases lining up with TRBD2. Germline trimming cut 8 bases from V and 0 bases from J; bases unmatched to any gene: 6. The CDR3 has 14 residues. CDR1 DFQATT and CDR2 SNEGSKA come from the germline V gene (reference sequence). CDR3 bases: TGCAGTATATCGGGGGGGCCCTCCTACAATGAGCAGTTCTTC. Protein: CSISGGPSYNEQFF.

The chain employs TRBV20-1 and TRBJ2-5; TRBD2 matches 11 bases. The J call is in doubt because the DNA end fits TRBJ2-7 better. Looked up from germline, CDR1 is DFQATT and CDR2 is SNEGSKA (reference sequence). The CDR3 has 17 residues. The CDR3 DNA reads TGCAGTGCTAGATCGGGACTAGCGGCCTCCCCAACCGACGAGCAGTACTTC. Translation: CSARSGLAASPTDEQYF.

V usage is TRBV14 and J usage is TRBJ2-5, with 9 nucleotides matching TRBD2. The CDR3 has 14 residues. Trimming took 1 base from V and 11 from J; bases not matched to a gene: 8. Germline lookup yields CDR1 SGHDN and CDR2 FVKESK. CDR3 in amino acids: CASSQGLAGLPQYF. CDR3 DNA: TGTGCCAGCAGCCAAGGGCTAGCGGGGCTTCCTCAGTACTTC.

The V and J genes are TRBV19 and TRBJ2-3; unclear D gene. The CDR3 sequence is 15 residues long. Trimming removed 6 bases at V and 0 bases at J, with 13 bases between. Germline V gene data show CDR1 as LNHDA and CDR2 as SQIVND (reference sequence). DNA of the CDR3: TGTGCCAGTAGCCTGATGGGTAAGAGCACAGATACGCAGTATTTT. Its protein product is CASSLMGKSTDTQYF.

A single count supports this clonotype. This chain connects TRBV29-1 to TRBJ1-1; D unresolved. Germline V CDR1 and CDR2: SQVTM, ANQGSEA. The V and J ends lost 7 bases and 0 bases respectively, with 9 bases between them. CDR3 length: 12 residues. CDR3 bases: TGCAGCGCCACGACCATGAACACTGAAGCTTTCTTT. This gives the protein CSATTMNTEAFF.

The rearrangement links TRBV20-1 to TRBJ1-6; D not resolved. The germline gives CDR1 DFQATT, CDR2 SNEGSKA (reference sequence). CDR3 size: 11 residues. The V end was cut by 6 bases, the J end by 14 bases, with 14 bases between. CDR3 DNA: TGCAGTGCCACCACGTCCTCCACCCTCCACTTT. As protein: CSATTSSTLHF.

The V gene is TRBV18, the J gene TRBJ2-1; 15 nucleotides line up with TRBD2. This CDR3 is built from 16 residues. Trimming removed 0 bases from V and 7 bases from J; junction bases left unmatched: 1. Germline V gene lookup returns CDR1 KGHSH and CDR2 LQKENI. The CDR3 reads CASSPPGLAGGNEQFF. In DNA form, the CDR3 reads TGTGCCAGCTCACCACCCGGACTAGCGGGAGGGAATGAGCAGTTCTTC.

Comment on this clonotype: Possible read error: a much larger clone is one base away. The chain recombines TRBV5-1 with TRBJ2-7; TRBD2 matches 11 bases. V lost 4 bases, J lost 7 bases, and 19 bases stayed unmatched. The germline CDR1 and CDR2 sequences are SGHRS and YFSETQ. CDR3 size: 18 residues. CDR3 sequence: CASSPEPRLAGIYNEQYF. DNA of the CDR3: TGCGCCAGCAGCCCGGAGCCTAGACTAGCGGGGATATACAATGAGCAGTACTTC.

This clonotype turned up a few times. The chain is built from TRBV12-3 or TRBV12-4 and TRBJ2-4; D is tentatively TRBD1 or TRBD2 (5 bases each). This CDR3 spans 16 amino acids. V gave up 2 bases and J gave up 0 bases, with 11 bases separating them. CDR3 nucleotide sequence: TGTGCCAGCAGTTTACGGGGACCCCTAGCCAAAAACATTCAGTACTTC. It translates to CASSLRGPLAKNIQYF.

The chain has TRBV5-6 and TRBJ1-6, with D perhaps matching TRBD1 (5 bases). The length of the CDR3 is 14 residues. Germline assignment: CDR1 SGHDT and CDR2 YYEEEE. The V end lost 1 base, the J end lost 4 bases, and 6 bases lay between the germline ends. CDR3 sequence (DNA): TGTGCCAGCAGCTTGTCAGGGTATAATTCACCCCTCCACTTT. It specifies CASSLSGYNSPLHF.

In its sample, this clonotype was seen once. The CDR3 loop is CSARGSAEKLFF. CDR3 in DNA: TGCAGTGCTAGAGGCAGTGCTGAAAAACTGTTTTTT. V gene TRBV20-1 combines with J gene TRBJ1-4, with D unresolved. The germline V gene has CDR1 DFQATT and CDR2 SNEGSKA (reference sequence). V lost 1 base to trimming and J lost 7 bases, with 7 bases between them. The CDR3 has 12 residues.

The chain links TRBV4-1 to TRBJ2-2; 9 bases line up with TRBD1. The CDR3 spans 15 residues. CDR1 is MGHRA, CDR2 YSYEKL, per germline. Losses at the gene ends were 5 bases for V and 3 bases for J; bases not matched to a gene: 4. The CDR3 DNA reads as TGCGCCAGCAGCAGGACAGGGGCCGACACCGGGGAGCTGTTTTTT. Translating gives CASSRTGADTGELFF.

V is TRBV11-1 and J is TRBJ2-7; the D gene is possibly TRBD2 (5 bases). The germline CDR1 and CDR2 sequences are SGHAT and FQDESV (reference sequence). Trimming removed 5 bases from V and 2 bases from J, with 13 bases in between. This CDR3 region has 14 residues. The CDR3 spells CASSLSVMTYEQYF. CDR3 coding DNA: TGTGCCAGCAGCCTTAGCGTAATGACCTACGAGCAGTACTTC. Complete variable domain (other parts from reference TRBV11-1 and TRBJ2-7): EAEVAQSPRYKITEKSQAVAFWCDPISGHATLYWYRQILGQGPELLVQFQDESVVDDSQLPKDRFSAERLKGVDSTLKIQPAELGDSAMYLCASSLSVMTYEQYFGPGTRLTVT.